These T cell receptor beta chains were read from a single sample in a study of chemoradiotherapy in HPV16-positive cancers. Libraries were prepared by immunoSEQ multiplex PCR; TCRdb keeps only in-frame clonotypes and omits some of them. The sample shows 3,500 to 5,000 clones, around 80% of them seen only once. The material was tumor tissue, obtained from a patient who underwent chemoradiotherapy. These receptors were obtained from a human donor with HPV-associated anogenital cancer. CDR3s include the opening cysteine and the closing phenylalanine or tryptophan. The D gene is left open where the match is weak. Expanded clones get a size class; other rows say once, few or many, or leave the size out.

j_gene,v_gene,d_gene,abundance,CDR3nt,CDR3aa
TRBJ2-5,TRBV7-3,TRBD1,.,TGTGCCAGCAGCTTAAGGGACAGCCAAGAGACCCAGTACTTC,CASSLRDSQETQYF
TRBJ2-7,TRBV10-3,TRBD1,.,TGTGCCATCAGTGGCGGGACAGGGGGTCTCTACGAGCAGTACTTC,CAISGGTGGLYEQYF
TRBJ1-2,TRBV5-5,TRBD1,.,TGTGCCAGCAGCTCCGGACAGGCAGGGGGCCGCTACACCTTC,CASSSGQAGGRYTF
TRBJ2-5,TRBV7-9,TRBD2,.,TGTGCCAGCAGCTTAACTAGCGGGGGGTCGACCCAGTACTTC,CASSLTSGGSTQYF
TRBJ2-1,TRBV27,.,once,TGTGCCAGCAGTTCCTCGACAGGTTCCTACAATGAGCAGTTCTTC,CASSSSTGSYNEQFF
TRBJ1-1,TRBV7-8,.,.,TGTGCCAGCAGCGGGGTGGGCACTGAAGCTTTCTTT,CASSGVGTEAFF
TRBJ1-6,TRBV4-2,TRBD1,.,TGTGCCAGCAGCCAAGCACAGGGGAATTCACCCCTCCACTTT,CASSQAQGNSPLHF
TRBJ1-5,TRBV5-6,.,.,TGTGCCAGCAGCGCCGTAAATCAGCCCCAGCATTTT,CASSAVNQPQHF
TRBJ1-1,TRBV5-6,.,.,TGTGCCAGCAGCTTGGGACCACGGAACACTGAAGCTTTCTTT,CASSLGPRNTEAFF
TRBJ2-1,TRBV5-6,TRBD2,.,TGTGCCAGCTGGACAACTAGCGGGATTTACAATGAGCAGTTCTTC,CASWTTSGIYNEQFF
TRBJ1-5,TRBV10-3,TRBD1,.,TGTGCCATCAGTGGACAGGGCGATCAGCCCCAGCATTTT,CAISGQGDQPQHF
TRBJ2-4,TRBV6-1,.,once,TGTGCCAGCAGTGCTCTAGGCCTAGCCAAAAACATTCAGTACTTC,CASSALGLAKNIQYF
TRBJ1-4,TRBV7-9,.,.,TGTGCCAGCAGCCAACCAGGGAATAGGAATGAAAAACTGTTTTTT,CASSQPGNRNEKLFF
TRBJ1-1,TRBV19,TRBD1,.,TGTGCCAGTAGTATACAGGGGACAGGGGGCTTCACTGAAGCTTTCTTT,CASSIQGTGGFTEAFF
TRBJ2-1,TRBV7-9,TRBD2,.,TGTGCCAGCAGCCGACTAGCGAATGAGCAGTTCTTC,CASSRLANEQFF
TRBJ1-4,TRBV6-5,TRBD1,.,TGTGCCAGCAGTTACAGGGGGCGAGGCGAAAAACTGTTTTTT,CASSYRGRGEKLFF
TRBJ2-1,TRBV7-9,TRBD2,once,TGTGCCAGCAGTTTATCTCTAGGCGGGACTAGCGGGAGGGGTGAGCAGTTCTTC,CASSLSLGGTSGRGEQFF
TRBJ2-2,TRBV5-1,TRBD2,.,TGCGCCAGCAGCTTGGGTCATGCGGGAGGAATTCCCGGGGAGCTGTTTTTT,CASSLGHAGGIPGELFF
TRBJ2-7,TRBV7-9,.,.,TGTGCCAGCAAAACTGGAAGCTCCTACGAGCAGTACTTC,CASKTGSSYEQYF
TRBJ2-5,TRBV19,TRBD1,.,TGTGCCAGTAGCAACCAGGACAGGGGGCGGGAGACCCAGTACTTC,CASSNQDRGRETQYF
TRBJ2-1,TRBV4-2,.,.,TGTGCCAGCAGCCAAGAAGCGAAGACCCTTCACAATGAGCAGTTCTTC,CASSQEAKTLHNEQFF
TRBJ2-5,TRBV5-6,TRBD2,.,TGTGCCAGCAGCAAAAATCCCCGGGGGGGGGAGACCCAGTACTTC,CASSKNPRGGETQYF
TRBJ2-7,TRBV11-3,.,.,TGTGCCAGCAGCTTAGGGTACCATTCTACGGAGCAGTACTTC,CASSLGYHSTEQYF
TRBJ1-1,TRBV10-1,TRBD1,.,TGCGCCAGCAGCAGGACAGGGCTCGGAAACACTGAAGCTTTCTTT,CASSRTGLGNTEAFF
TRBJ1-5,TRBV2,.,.,TGTGCCAGCAGTGAAGCTTATAGCAATCAGCCCCAGCATTTT,CASSEAYSNQPQHF
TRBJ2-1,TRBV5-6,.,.,TGTGCCAGCAGCCTCGAATTAACAGCGTTATACAATGAGCAGTTCTTC,CASSLELTALYNEQFF
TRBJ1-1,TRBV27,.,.,TGTGCCAGCAGTTTATCCCCCGGAGGCACTGAAGCTTTCTTT,CASSLSPGGTEAFF
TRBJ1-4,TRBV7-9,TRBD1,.,TGTGCCAGCACCGCCGGGACAGGGGGCGGAAAACTGTTTTTT,CASTAGTGGGKLFF
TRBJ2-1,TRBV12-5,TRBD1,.,TGTGCTAGTGGTTTGGGGACAGGCAATGAGCAGTTCTTC,CASGLGTGNEQFF
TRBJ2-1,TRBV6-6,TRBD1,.,TGTGCCAGCAGTGGGACAGGCGACCCGTTGAAGTTCTTC,CASSGTGDPLKFF